The clone carrying this TCR beta chain occurred many times. This specimen belongs to a study of T cells after yellow fever vaccination. Overall study context: Preparing low-cell-number fractions relied on SMART-Seq v4 Ultra Low Input.

A 5'RACE template-switching step, the method used to make TCR cDNA, added a universal primer site and UMIs. TCRdb used MiXCR to reprocess the 5' RACE reads, holding one entry per CDR3 protein. Of 240,000 or so distinct CDR3 sequences listed, 6.9% are singletons. The CDR3 contains 15 residues. The V end lost 2 bases, the J end lost 4 bases, and 13 bases lay between the germline ends. The starting material was CD4+ T cells sorted from PBMCs, obtained 15 days after the yellow fever booster vaccination. The sequence came from a man aged 25 to 40 who received the YFV17D yellow fever vaccine. This chain links TRBV12-3 or TRBV12-4 with TRBJ2-3; D might be TRBD1 or TRBD2, each matching 5 bases. CDR3 sequence reads: CASSLLGEVSDTQYF. As DNA, the CDR3 is TGTGCCAGCAGTTTATTGGGGGAAGTTTCAGATACGCAGTATTTT.